This T cell receptor beta chain originates from a study of cytomegalovirus exposure and HLA in healthy donors. Study-level results: The study put under 200 TCR beta chains on its list as cytomegalovirus-associated.

The PCR used 60 Vbeta and 13 Jbeta primers. The repertoire was sequenced with immunoSEQ multiplex PCR; TCRdb's copy has only in-frame clones and lacks some. The sample comprises 160,000 or so clones, 82% of which are singletons, and under 8% rests with the top ten. As concerns this clone: Its target is not known.

Sequencing used PBMCs. This sequence originates from a woman aged 45-60 years in good health and CMV-seropositive.

Here the CDR3 reads CASSLYGQGKSEQYF. CDR3 nucleotide sequence: TGTGCCAGCAGCCTTTACGGACAGGGGAAGTCCGAGCAGTACTTC. V gene TRBV7-9 combines with J gene TRBJ2-7, with 9 positions matching TRBD1. Germline CDR1 is SEHNR and CDR2 is FQNEAQ (reference sequence). The ends lost 5 bases at V and 6 bases at J; junction bases unmatched: 11. This CDR3 contains 15 residues.